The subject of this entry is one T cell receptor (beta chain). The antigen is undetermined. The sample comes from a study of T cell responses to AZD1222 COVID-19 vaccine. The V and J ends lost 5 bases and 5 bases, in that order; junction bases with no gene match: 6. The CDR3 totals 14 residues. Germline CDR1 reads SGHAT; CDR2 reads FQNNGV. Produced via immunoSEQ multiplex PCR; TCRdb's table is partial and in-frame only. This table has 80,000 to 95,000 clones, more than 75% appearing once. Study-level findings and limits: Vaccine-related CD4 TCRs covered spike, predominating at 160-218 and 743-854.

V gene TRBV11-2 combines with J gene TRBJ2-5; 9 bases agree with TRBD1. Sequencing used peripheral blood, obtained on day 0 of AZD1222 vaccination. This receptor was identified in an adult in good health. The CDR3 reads CASSHNTGGETQYF. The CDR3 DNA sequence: TGTGCCAGCAGCCATAATACAGGGGGCGAGACCCAGTACTTC.